This T cell receptor (beta chain) was sequenced for a study of cytomegalovirus exposure and HLA in healthy donors. Findings and caveats of the study: In a later analysis, HLA-C alleles had the fewest associated TCRs, DRB1 alleles the most. In a later analysis, specific HLA alleles were associated with around 17,000 TCR beta sequences at a 0.05 false discovery rate.

Concerning this clone itself: Its specificity is not known.

Healthy bone marrow donors supplied every sample. The primer mix had 60 Vbeta and 13 Jbeta primers. The assay was immunoSEQ multiplex PCR, and TCRdb's table has in-frame clones only and misses some. The sample lists around 180,000 clones, 70% to 80% seen once, with roughly 1.5% in the top ten. The sequencing sample was made of PBMCs. The TCR was taken from a woman between 45 and 65 years old in good health and CMV-seronegative.

As DNA, the CDR3 is TGTGCCAGCAGCGTAGACAGGGGGTGGAATGGCTACACCTTC. Amino acid sequence: CASSVDRGWNGYTF. This rearrangement joins TRBV5-6 to TRBJ1-2; TRBD1 agrees at 9 bases. The V gene's germline CDR1 is SGHDT and CDR2 YYEEEE. Unmatched junction bases numbered 7, after V lost 4 bases and J lost 6 bases. The length of the CDR3 is 14 residues.